This T cell receptor (beta chain) was retrieved from a study of blood T cell repertoires in COVID-19. On this clone: The identical CDR3 is also encoded by other nucleotide sequences in the sample.

Profiled with immunoSEQ multiplex PCR; TCRdb holds only in-frame clones, not every one. The sample lists about 50,000 clones, 88% occurring once. This TCR was recovered from a human donor with active COVID-19. The donor label of this sample is uncertain. Input material: peripheral blood.

The CDR3 coding sequence is TGTGCCAGCAGCGTAGTAGGGAGCTCCTACAATGAGCAGTTCTTC. Translated: CASSVVGSSYNEQFF. The J gene is TRBJ2-1, the V gene TRBV9; tentatively, D is TRBD2 (5 bases). CDR1 is SGDLS, CDR2 YYNGEE, per germline. The CDR3 is made up of 15 amino acids. V was cut by 0 bases and J by 0 bases, with 7 bases left in between.